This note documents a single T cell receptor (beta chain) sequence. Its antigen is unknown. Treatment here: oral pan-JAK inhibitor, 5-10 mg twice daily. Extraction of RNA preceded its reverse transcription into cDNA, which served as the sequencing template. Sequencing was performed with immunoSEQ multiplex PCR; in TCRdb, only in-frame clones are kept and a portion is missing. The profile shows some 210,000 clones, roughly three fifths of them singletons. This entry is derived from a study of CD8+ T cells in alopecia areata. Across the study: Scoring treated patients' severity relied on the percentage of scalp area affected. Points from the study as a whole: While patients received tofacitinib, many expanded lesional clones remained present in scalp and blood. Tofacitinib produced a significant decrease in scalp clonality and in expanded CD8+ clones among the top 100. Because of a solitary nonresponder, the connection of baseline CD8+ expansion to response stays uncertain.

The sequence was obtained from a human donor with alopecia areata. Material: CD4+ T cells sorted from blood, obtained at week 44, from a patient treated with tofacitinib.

The CDR3: CSKDGGLLNSPLHF. CDR3 in DNA: TGCAGCAAAGACGGGGGACTGCTTAATTCACCCCTCCACTTT. The chain joins TRBV29-1 to TRBJ1-6, with D tentatively TRBD1 (5 bases). V lost 8 bases to trimming and J lost 6 bases, with 17 bases between them. Per the germline V gene, CDR1 is SQVTM and CDR2 is ANQGSEA. This CDR3 region has 14 residues.